One and the same sample provided the 20 T cell receptor beta chains below, sequenced in a study of Graves' ophthalmopathy and Graves' hyperthyroidism. Amplification from RNA transcripts yielded the TCR beta CDR3 regions. The authors performed first-round RT-PCR with HTBI primers and then a second-round multiplex PCR. In TCRdb, the multiplex PCR reads were re-called with MiXCR into one record per CDR3 protein. The sample contains around 1,000,000 distinct CDR3 sequences, about two fifths of which appear only once. The specimen sequenced was peripheral blood or thyroid tissue (not recorded which). These receptors were taken from an adult man with Graves' hyperthyroidism.

The rearrangement links TRBV6-6 to TRBJ1-5, with 7 bases that match TRBD1. The ends lost 5 bases at V and 6 bases at J; junction bases unmatched: 10. Germline values: CDR1 MNHNY, CDR2 SVGAGI (reference sequence). The CDR3 runs 15 residues. CDR3 DNA: TGTGCCAGCAGTCCCCAGGACAGGTCGGCTCAGCCCCAGCATTTT. Translation gives CASSPQDRSAQPQHF.

This clonotype has at least ten counts. The rearrangement joins TRBV10-3 to TRBJ2-2; 9 bases line up with TRBD2. The CDR3 consists of 16 residues. Germline CDR1 reads ENHRY; CDR2 reads SYGVKD. The junction had 5 bases not matched to a gene; V was cut back by 2 bases and J by 4 bases. In DNA, the CDR3 is TGTGCCATCAGTGAGCGGCTAGCGGGACCCACCGGGGAGCTGTTTTTT. This codes for CAISERLAGPTGELFF.

This clonotype showed up many times. The chain employs TRBV7-8 and TRBJ1-4; unclear D gene. CDR3 size: 16 residues. The ends were cut back, 0 bases at V and 5 bases at J, with 13 bases in the middle. From germline, CDR1 is SGHVS and CDR2 FQNEAQ. CDR3 loop: CASSLAEKERNEKLFF. In DNA, the CDR3 is TGTGCCAGCAGCTTAGCCGAGAAAGAGAGGAATGAAAAACTGTTTTTT.

This clonotype was detected ten times or more. The chain is built from TRBV7-9 and TRBJ2-7, with TRBD1 matching over 7 bases. CDR3 length equals 14 residues. Losses at the gene ends were 1 base for V and 5 bases for J; bases not matched to a gene: 5. CDR1 is SEHNR and CDR2 is FQNEAQ in the germline V gene (reference sequence). DNA for the CDR3: TGTGCCAGCAGCTTAGACAGGGGTTTCCACGAGCAGTACTTC. Encoded protein: CASSLDRGFHEQYF.

The genes are TRBV7-2 and TRBJ2-5; possibly TRBD1 for D (6 bases). CDR1 SGHTA and CDR2 FQGNSA come from the germline V gene. V gave up 5 bases and J gave up 1 base, with 11 bases separating them. The CDR3 contains 14 residues. CDR3 amino acids: CASSQTGSQETQYF. The DNA of the CDR3 is TGTGCCAGCAGCCAAACAGGGTCCCAAGAGACCCAGTACTTC.

This clonotype came up many times. The chain carries TRBV13 and TRBJ1-1; 8 bases are a match to TRBD1. The V gene end was trimmed by 5 bases and the J gene end by 10 bases; junction bases not matched to a gene: 6. Germline V lookup: CDR1 PRHDT, CDR2 FYEKMQ (reference sequence). The CDR3 spans 12 residues. The CDR3 loop is CASSPGQGAAFF. The DNA for the CDR3 is TGTGCCAGCAGCCCCGGACAGGGTGCAGCTTTCTTT.

This clonotype occurred many times. The genes are TRBV5-5 and TRBJ2-7; 10 bases agree with TRBD1. The CDR3 consists of 16 residues. Per germline, CDR1 SGHKS and CDR2 YYEKEE (reference sequence). The junction had 10 bases not matched to a gene; V was cut back by 5 bases and J by 2 bases. CDR3 amino acids: CASRLSPDRGTYEQYF. As DNA, the CDR3 is TGTGCCAGCAGATTGAGCCCGGACAGGGGGACCTACGAGCAGTACTTC.

Many counts were recorded for this clonotype. The gene calls are TRBV29-1 and TRBJ1-1; D gene unclear. Germline CDR1 and CDR2: SQVTM and ANQGSEA. Trimming removed 3 bases from V and 1 base from J, with 9 bases in between. This CDR3 is 13 amino acids long. The CDR3 here is CSVESDPNTEAFF. The CDR3 coding sequence is TGCAGCGTTGAGTCCGACCCGAACACTGAAGCTTTCTTT.

As to this clonotype: The junction shows a germline mismatch at one end, possibly a read error. This chain uses TRBV11-2 with TRBJ2-3; D remains unclear. CDR1 and CDR2 from the germline V gene are SGHAT and FQNNGV. This CDR3 is built from 8 residues. The CDR3 sequence: CASSLKSF. In DNA, the CDR3 is TGTGCCAGCAGCTTAAAGAGTTTT.

The V gene is TRBV11-2, the J gene TRBJ1-2; TRBD1 is a possible D gene (6 bases). With 5 bases removed from V and 1 base from J, the gap between germline ends came to 17 bases. The CDR3 is made up of 16 amino acids. Germline CDR1 and CDR2: SGHAT and FQNNGV. In nucleotides, the CDR3 is TGTGCCAGCAGCCCGCTTCAACAGGGATATAACTATGGCTACACCTTC. It is translated as CASSPLQQGYNYGYTF.

This clonotype was seen at least ten times. V gene TRBV7-2 combines with J gene TRBJ1-2; TRBD1 matches 7 bases. CDR1 is SGHTA, CDR2 FQGNSA, per germline. Trimming removed 5 bases from V and 2 bases from J; junction bases left unmatched: 5. The CDR3 contains 14 residues. For the CDR3, the DNA is TGTGCCAGCAGCAGACAGGGCCCAAACTATGGCTACACCTTC. Translating gives CASSRQGPNYGYTF.

V gene TRBV25-1 combines with J gene TRBJ2-7, with 8 bases matching TRBD2. J gave up 1 base and V 6 bases, and 11 bases lay outside the gene matches. CDR1 is MGHDK, CDR2 SYGVNS, per germline. The CDR3 extends over 16 amino acids. CDR3 loop: CASSRRLAPISYEQYF. DNA for the CDR3: TGTGCCAGCAGCCGCCGACTAGCGCCGATTTCCTACGAGCAGTACTTC.

This clonotype was seen only a few times. This chain uses TRBV5-1 with TRBJ1-1; D remains ambiguous. Per germline, CDR1 SGHRS and CDR2 YFSETQ. V was trimmed by 0 bases and J by 4 bases, leaving 7 bases between them. The CDR3 has 13 amino acids. The DNA of the CDR3 is TGCGCCAGCAGCTTGGCCCTGAGCACTGAAGCTTTCTTT. The encoded protein is CASSLALSTEAFF.

The chain employs TRBV19 and TRBJ1-3; no firm D call. This CDR3 spans 14 amino acids. Germline CDR1 is LNHDA and CDR2 is SQIVND (reference sequence). As DNA, the CDR3 is TGTGCTAGAGATGGGCGGGGTACTGGAAACACCATATATTTT. This encodes CARDGRGTGNTIYF.

In this sample, this clonotype turned up once. A much larger clone lies a single base off, so this may be a read error. The chain couples TRBV12-3 or TRBV12-4 to TRBJ2-5; 9 bases match TRBD1. The V segment lost 5 bases and the J segment 7 bases; nucleotides outside the gene matches: 14. This CDR3 spans 16 amino acids. CDR3 in amino acids: CASSETGTGSFVTQYF. The DNA of the CDR3 is TGTGCCAGCAGTGAAACCGGGACAGGGAGTTTTGTGACCCAGTACTTC.

This clonotype has only one observation. The rearrangement uses TRBV9 and TRBJ2-7; TRBD1 agrees at 7 bases. This CDR3 has 16 amino acids. After removal of 3 bases from V and 5 bases from J, the junction contained 14 bases not matched to a gene. Germline V gives CDR1 SGDLS, CDR2 YYNGEE. The CDR3 sequence: CASSARDSYRSHEQYF. The CDR3 bases are TGTGCCAGCAGCGCCCGGGACAGCTATCGATCCCACGAGCAGTACTTC.

The chain employs TRBV7-9 and TRBJ2-5, with 8 bases matching TRBD1. Per germline, CDR1 SEHNR and CDR2 FQNEAQ (reference sequence). The CDR3 runs to 17 residues. Trimming cost V 1 base and J 3 bases; bases outside gene matches: 10. The CDR3 is CASSLGTGSRHKETQYF. DNA for the CDR3: TGTGCCAGCAGCTTAGGGACAGGGTCAAGACATAAAGAGACCCAGTACTTC.

V and J are TRBV11-2 and TRBJ1-4; D may be TRBD1 (6 bases). Deletions cut 3 bases from V and 5 bases from J, with 13 bases between. Germline loops: CDR1 SGHAT, CDR2 FQNNGV. This CDR3 region has 15 residues. For the CDR3, the DNA is TGTGCCAGCAGCTTTCTAAGGGGGGAAAATGAAAAACTGTTTTTT. It codes for CASSFLRGENEKLFF.

This clonotype was counted at least ten times. The chain combines TRBV29-1 with TRBJ2-5, with 11 nucleotides matching TRBD2. CDR3 size: 14 residues. Germline-derived CDR1 and CDR2 are SQVTM and ANQGSEA. Unmatched junction bases numbered 10, after V lost 6 bases and J lost 7 bases. The CDR3 region has the DNA TGCAGCGTGGAGGGGACTAGCGGCCTCGGGACCCAGTACTTC. Its protein is CSVEGTSGLGTQYF.

J is TRBJ1-1 and V is TRBV20-1; D possibly corresponds to TRBD1 (6 bases). CDR3 length: 12 residues. Trimming removed 1 base at V and 6 bases at J, with 9 bases between. Germline values: CDR1 DFQATT, CDR2 SNEGSKA (reference sequence). For the CDR3, the DNA is TGCAGTGCTAGAGGGACAGTCTCTGAAGCTTTCTTT. Its translation: CSARGTVSEAFF.